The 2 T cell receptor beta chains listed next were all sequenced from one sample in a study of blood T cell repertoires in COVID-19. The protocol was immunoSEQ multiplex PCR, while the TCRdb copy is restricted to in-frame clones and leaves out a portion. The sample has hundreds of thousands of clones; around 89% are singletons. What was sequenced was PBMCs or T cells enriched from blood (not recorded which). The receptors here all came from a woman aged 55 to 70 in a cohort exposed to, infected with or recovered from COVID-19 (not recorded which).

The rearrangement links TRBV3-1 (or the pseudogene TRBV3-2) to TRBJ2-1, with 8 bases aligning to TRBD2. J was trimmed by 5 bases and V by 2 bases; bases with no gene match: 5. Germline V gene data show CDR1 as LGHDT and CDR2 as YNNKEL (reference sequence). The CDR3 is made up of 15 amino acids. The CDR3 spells CASSQNAGGNNEQFF. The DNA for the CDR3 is TGTGCCAGCAGCCAAAACGCGGGGGGTAACAATGAGCAGTTCTTC.

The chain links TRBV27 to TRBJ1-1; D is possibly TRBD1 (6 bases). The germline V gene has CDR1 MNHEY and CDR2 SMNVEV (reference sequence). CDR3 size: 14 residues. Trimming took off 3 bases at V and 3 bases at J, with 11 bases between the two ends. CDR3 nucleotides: TGTGCCAGCAGTTTCCGAACAGGGCACACTGAAGCTTTCTTT. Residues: CASSFRTGHTEAFF.